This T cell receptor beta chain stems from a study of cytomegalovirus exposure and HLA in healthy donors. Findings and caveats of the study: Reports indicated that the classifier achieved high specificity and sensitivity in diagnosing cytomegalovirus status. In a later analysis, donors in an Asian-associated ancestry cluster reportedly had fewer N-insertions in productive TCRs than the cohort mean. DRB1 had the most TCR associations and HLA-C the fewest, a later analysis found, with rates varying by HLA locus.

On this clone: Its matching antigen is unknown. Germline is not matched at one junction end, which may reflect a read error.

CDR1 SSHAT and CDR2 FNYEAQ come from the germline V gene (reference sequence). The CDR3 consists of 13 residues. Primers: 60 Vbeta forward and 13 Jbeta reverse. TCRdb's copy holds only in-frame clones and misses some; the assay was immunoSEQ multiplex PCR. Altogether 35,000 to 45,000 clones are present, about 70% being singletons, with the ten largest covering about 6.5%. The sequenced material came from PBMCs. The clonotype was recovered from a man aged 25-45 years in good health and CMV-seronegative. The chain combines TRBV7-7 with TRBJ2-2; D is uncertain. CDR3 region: CASSLDPTGELFF. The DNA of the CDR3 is TGTGCTAGCAGCTTAGATCCAACCGGGGAGCTGTTTTTT.